This TCR beta chain derives from a study of patients and donors after allogeneic stem cell transplantation. MiXCR, applied by TCRdb to the RT-PCR reads, yields one record per CDR3 protein. The repertoire holds about 210,000 distinct CDR3 sequences, 38% seen once, with approximately 10% in the top ten. The CDR3 runs to 13 residues. V lost 2 bases, J lost 2 bases, and 7 bases lay in between. The germline V gene has CDR1 SGHRS and CDR2 YFSETQ. What was sequenced was blood, either unsorted or a sorted T cell fraction (not recorded which). The clonotype originates from a human donor who was either an allogeneic HSCT recipient or a stem cell or donor lymphocyte infusion donor (not recorded which). It is not recorded whose cells these are; they may come from a transplant donor. This chain connects TRBV5-1 to TRBJ1-2, with D possibly TRBD1 on 5 matching bases. CDR3 sequence: CASSFDSNYGYTF. For the CDR3, the DNA is TGCGCCAGCAGCTTCGACAGCAACTATGGCTACACCTTC.